This T cell receptor beta chain was sequenced in a study of OX40 agonist ivuxolimab in advanced cancers. Overall study context: A partial response was reached by three patients: one with hepatocellular carcinoma and two with cutaneous melanoma.

The table came from immunoSEQ multiplex PCR; TCRdb's copy has only in-frame clones and leaves some out. The table lists some 70,000 clones, 70% to 85% of them singletons. The germline V gene has CDR1 SGHNT and CDR2 YYREEE (reference sequence). Trimming stripped 3 bases from V and 4 bases from J, with 10 bases between. CDR3 length equals 14 residues. This TCR was recovered from an adult with an advanced solid tumor such as melanoma, head and neck, liver or kidney cancer. The input for sequencing was CD4+ or CD8+ T cells sorted from blood, taken in a trial of the OX40 agonist ivuxolimab. This chain joins TRBV5-4 and TRBJ1-4; maybe TRBD1 (5 bases). DNA for the CDR3: TGTGCCAGCAGCTCGACAAGGGGTAATGAAAAACTGTTTTTT. Translating it yields CASSSTRGNEKLFF.